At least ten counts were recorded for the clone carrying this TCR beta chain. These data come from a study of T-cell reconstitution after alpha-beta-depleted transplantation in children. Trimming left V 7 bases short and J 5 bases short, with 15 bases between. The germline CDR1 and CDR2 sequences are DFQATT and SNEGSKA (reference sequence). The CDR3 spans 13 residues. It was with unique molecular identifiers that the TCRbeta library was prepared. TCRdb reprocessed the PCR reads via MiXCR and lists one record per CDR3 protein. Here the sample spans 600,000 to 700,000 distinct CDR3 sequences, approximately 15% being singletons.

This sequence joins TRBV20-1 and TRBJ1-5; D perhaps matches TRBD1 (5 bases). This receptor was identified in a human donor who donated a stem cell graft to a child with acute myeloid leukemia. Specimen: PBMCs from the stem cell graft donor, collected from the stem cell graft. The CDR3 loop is CSVRGVFDQPQHF. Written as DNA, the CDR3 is TGCAGTGTTAGGGGTGTATTCGATCAGCCCCAGCATTTT.